Following are 20 T cell receptor beta chains from one sample sequenced in a study of blood T cell repertoires in COVID-19. The assay was immunoSEQ multiplex PCR, and TCRdb's table has in-frame clones only and misses some. The sample holds roughly 400,000 clones, approximately 90% seen once. The specimen sequenced was PBMCs or T cells enriched from blood (not recorded which). Receptors were obtained from a man younger than 40 who had recovered from COVID-19.

The chain is built from TRBV11-2 and TRBJ2-7; tentative D call: TRBD1 (6 bases). This CDR3 is 13 amino acids long. Trimming removed 5 bases from V and 6 bases from J, with 14 bases in between. CDR1 and CDR2 (germline): SGHAT, FQNNGV. In DNA, the CDR3 is TGTGCCAGCAGCCCCGGACAGACCAGCGAGCAGTACTTC. Its protein is CASSPGQTSEQYF.

CDR3: CASSIQGPPYEQYF. In DNA form, the CDR3 reads TGTGCCAGCAGCATACAGGGTCCCCCCTACGAGCAGTACTTC. The chain couples TRBV6-5 to TRBJ2-7, with D tentatively TRBD1 (6 bases). Germline V gives CDR1 MNHEY, CDR2 SVGAGI. CDR3 length equals 14 residues. Trimming removed 6 bases from V and 2 bases from J, with 14 bases in between.

The chain carries TRBV9 and TRBJ2-5; 9 nucleotides line up with TRBD2. CDR3 length equals 15 residues. Germline V gene data show CDR1 as SGDLS and CDR2 as YYNGEE. The V segment lost 0 bases and the J segment 5 bases; nucleotides outside the gene matches: 5. The CDR3 sequence is CASSVGIAGVETQYF. The DNA of the CDR3 is TGTGCCAGCAGCGTAGGAATAGCGGGAGTTGAGACCCAGTACTTC.

The chain employs TRBV18 and TRBJ2-1; tentative D call: TRBD1 (6 bases). The V gene lost 5 bases and the J gene lost 0 bases, with 11 bases spanning the gap. Germline V lookup: CDR1 KGHSH, CDR2 LQKENI. This CDR3 has 15 amino acids. The CDR3 loop reads CASSTRQVSYNEQFF. The CDR3 DNA reads TGTGCCAGCTCAACGCGACAGGTCTCCTACAATGAGCAGTTCTTC.

The chain couples TRBV28 to TRBJ2-2, with 10 bases fitting TRBD1. V dropped 2 bases and J dropped 7; count of bases not matched to a gene: 10. The CDR3 loop spans 17 amino acids. CDR1 is MDHEN, CDR2 SYDVKM, per germline. The CDR3 sequence: CASSLGRTGGTIGELFF. CDR3 DNA: TGTGCCAGCAGTTTAGGGCGGACAGGGGGTACAATCGGGGAGCTGTTTTTT.

The chain joins TRBV29-1 to TRBJ2-1, with TRBD2 matching 9 bases. Germline assignment: CDR1 SQVTM and CDR2 ANQGSEA. Unmatched junction bases numbered 11, after V lost 7 bases and J lost 7 bases. This CDR3 spans 14 amino acids. The CDR3 sequence: CSAQPSGRRNEQFF. The CDR3 DNA follows: TGCAGCGCCCAGCCGAGCGGGAGGCGAAATGAGCAGTTCTTC.

The chain couples TRBV2 to TRBJ2-2; D unclear. Per the germline V gene, CDR1 is SNHLY and CDR2 is FYNNEI. This CDR3 spans 13 amino acids. V was cut by 4 bases and J by 4 bases, with 7 bases left in between. The CDR3 loop is CASSVLVTGELFF. CDR3 nucleotide sequence: TGTGCCAGCAGTGTTTTAGTCACCGGGGAGCTGTTTTTT.

The rearrangement links TRBV3-1 (or the pseudogene TRBV3-2) to TRBJ2-7; D possibly corresponds to TRBD2 (5 bases). The CDR3 totals 15 residues. With 1 base removed from V and 3 bases from J, the gap between germline ends came to 13 bases. Germline values: CDR1 LGHDT, CDR2 YNNKEL (reference sequence). DNA for the CDR3: TGTGCCAGCAGCCAAGCGGGAACCAGCAGCTACGAGCAGTACTTC. Translated: CASSQAGTSSYEQYF.

The rearrangement uses TRBV28 and TRBJ2-3; 12 bases fit TRBD2. CDR3 length: 17 residues. The V gene's germline CDR1 is MDHEN and CDR2 SYDVKM. Trimming at V came to 5 bases and at J to 0 bases, leaving 6 bases not matched to a gene. The CDR3 bases are TGTGCCAGCAGTCCGACTAGCGGGAGTGGGAGCACAGATACGCAGTATTTT. Protein: CASSPTSGSGSTDTQYF.

CDR3 in DNA: TGTGCCAGCTCACCTCCTGGGACAGGGGTACCCTATGGCTACACCTTC. Translated: CASSPPGTGVPYGYTF. The chain recombines TRBV18 with TRBJ1-2; 10 nucleotides match TRBD1. V shed 3 bases and J 4 bases; nucleotides not matched to a gene: 8. This CDR3 contains 16 residues. Germline lookup yields CDR1 KGHSH and CDR2 LQKENI.

The chain recombines TRBV5-1 with TRBJ1-3; D unresolved. V was trimmed by 8 bases and J by 1 base, leaving 10 bases between them. The CDR3 covers 13 residues. From germline, CDR1 is SGHRS and CDR2 YFSETQ. CDR3 DNA sequence: TGCGCCAGTTCAACAGATTCTGGAAACACCATATATTTT. Its translation: CASSTDSGNTIYF.

This sequence joins TRBV7-8 and TRBJ1-6; possibly TRBD1 for D (6 bases). This CDR3 has 14 amino acids. CDR1 is SGHVS, CDR2 FQNEAQ, per germline. Trimming shortened V by 2 bases and J by 8 bases, and 10 bases separated the two germline ends. The CDR3 here is CASSLRTADSPLHF. The CDR3 DNA reads TGTGCCAGCAGCTTACGGACAGCCGATTCACCCCTCCACTTT.

To note about this clone: The junction shows a germline mismatch at one end, possibly a read error. The rearrangement links TRBV3-1 (or the pseudogene TRBV3-2) to TRBJ1-4, with 10 bases matching TRBD1. This CDR3 contains 14 residues. Looked up from germline, CDR1 is LGHDT and CDR2 is YNNKEL (reference sequence). The CDR3 region has the DNA TGTGCCAGCAGCCAAGACACCACCGGGACAGGGGCAAATTTT. As protein: CASSQDTTGTGANF.

The table lists this clone with a few counts. The chain is built from TRBV3-1 (or the pseudogene TRBV3-2) and TRBJ1-2; TRBD1 aligns across 10 bases. J gave up 8 bases and V 5 bases, and 2 bases lay outside the gene matches. CDR1 and CDR2 (germline): LGHDT, YNNKEL (reference sequence). CDR3 length: 12 amino acids. Written as DNA, the CDR3 is TGTGCCAGCAGCGAGGGACAGGGGGGCTACACCTTC. It yields the protein CASSEGQGGYTF.

The chain carries TRBV5-1 and TRBJ2-2, with 9 bases that match TRBD1. V lost 0 bases to trimming and J lost 0 bases; unmatched junction nucleotides: 0. This CDR3 has 16 residues. Per the germline V gene, CDR1 is SGHRS and CDR2 is YFSETQ. CDR3 in amino acids: CASSLGQGANTGELFF. The CDR3 nucleotides read TGCGCCAGCAGCTTGGGACAGGGGGCGAACACCGGGGAGCTGTTTTTT.

This rearrangement joins TRBV11-2 to TRBJ2-3; TRBD2 is a possible D gene (6 bases). Germline CDR1 SGHAT, CDR2 FQNNGV. The CDR3 runs 15 residues. Trimming removed 4 bases at V and 0 bases at J, with 11 bases between. CDR3 protein: CASSWGGSSTDTQYF. The DNA of the CDR3 is TGTGCCAGCAGCTGGGGAGGATCTAGCACAGATACGCAGTATTTT.

This sequence joins TRBV9 and TRBJ2-3; D uncertain. This CDR3 has 16 residues. V dropped 0 bases and J dropped 2 bases, with 13 bases sitting between them. Germline CDR1 is SGDLS and CDR2 is YYNGEE. The CDR3, as DNA: TGTGCCAGCAGCGTAGATTCAGCGCGTCCCACAGATACGCAGTATTTT. Translating gives CASSVDSARPTDTQYF.

This sequence joins TRBV10-3 and TRBJ2-1; a possible D gene is TRBD1 (6 bases). Germline CDR1 and CDR2: ENHRY and SYGVKD. The CDR3 consists of 17 residues. V lost 5 bases to trimming and J lost 10 bases, with 27 bases between them. The DNA for the CDR3 is TGTGCCATCAGTAGAAACCAGGGGTCTAGGGCAACAGACGAGCAGTTCTTC. This translates into CAISRNQGSRATDEQFF.

The chain joins TRBV30 to TRBJ2-1, with D tentatively TRBD2 (5 bases). CDR1 is GTSNPN, CDR2 SVGIG, per germline (reference sequence). Deletions cut 1 base from V and 6 bases from J, with 10 bases between. This CDR3 is built from 13 residues. The CDR3 DNA reads TGTGCCTGGAGTGGAGGGTTCGGCAATGAGCAGTTCTTC. It codes for CAWSGGFGNEQFF.

The V and J genes are TRBV19 and TRBJ2-1, with 8 bases aligning to TRBD2. There are 17 residues in the CDR3. The germline CDR1 and CDR2 sequences are LNHDA and SQIVND (reference sequence). V gave up 0 bases and J gave up 0 bases; unmatched junction bases: 4. In nucleotides, the CDR3 is TGTGCCAGTAGTATAGATAAGCGGGAGCACTCCTACAATGAGCAGTTCTTC. Amino acid sequence: CASSIDKREHSYNEQFF.